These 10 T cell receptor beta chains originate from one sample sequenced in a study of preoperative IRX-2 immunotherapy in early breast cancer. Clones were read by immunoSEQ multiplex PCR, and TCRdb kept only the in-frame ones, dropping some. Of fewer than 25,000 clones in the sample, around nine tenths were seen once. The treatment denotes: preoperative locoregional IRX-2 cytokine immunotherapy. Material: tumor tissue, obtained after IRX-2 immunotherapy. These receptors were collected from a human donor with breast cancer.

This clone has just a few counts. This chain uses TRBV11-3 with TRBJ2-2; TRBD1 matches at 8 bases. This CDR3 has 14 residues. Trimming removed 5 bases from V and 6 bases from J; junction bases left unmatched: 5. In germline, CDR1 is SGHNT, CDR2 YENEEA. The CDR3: CASSATGDAGELFF. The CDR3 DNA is TGTGCCAGCAGCGCGACAGGGGACGCCGGGGAGCTGTTTTTT.

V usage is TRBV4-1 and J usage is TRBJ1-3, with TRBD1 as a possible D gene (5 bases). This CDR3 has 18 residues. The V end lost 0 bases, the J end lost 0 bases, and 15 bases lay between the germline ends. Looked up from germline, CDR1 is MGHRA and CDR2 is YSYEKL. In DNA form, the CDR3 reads TGCGCCAGCAGCCAAGATAGGGGAGGACTCCTCTCTGGAAACACCATATATTTT. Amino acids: CASSQDRGGLLSGNTIYF.

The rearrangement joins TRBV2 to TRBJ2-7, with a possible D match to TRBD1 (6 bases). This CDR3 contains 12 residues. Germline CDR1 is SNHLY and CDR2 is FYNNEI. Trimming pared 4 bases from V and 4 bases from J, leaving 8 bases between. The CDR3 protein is CASSVQGYEQYV. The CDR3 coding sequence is TGTGCCAGCAGTGTACAGGGTTACGAGCAGTACGTC.

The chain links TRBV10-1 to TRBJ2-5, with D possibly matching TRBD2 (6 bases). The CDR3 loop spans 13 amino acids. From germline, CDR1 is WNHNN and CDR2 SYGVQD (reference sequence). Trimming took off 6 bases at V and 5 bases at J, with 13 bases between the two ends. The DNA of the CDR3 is TGCGCCAGCAGCGGGGGTCGTAAGGAGACCCAGTACTTC. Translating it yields CASSGGRKETQYF.

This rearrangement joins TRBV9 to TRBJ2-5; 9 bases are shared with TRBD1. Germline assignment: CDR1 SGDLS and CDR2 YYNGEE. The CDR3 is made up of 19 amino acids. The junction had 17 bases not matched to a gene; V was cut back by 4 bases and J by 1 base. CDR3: CASSPLPGQGGVIQETQYF. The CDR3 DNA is TGTGCCAGCAGCCCACTACCGGGACAGGGTGGAGTAATCCAAGAGACCCAGTACTTC.

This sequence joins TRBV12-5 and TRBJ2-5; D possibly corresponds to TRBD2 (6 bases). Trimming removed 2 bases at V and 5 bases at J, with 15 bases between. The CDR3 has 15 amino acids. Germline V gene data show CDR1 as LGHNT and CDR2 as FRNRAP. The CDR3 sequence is CASGLFGTPGETQYF. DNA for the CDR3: TGTGCTAGTGGTTTGTTCGGGACTCCCGGGGAGACCCAGTACTTC.

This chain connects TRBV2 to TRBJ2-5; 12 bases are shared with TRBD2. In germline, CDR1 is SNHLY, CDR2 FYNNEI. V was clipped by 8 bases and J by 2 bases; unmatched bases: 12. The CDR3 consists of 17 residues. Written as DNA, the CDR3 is TGTGCCAGCCTAGTGACTAGCGGGGGTCAACTTCAAGAGACCCAGTACTTC. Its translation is CASLVTSGGQLQETQYF.

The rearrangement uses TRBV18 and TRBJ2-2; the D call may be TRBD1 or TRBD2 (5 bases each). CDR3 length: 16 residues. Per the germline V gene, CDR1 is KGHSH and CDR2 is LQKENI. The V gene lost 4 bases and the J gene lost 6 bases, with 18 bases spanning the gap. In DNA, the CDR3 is TGTGCCAGCTCACTCCGGGACGGAGGTTGGGCCGGGGAGCTGTTTTTT. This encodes CASSLRDGGWAGELFF.

Here the CDR3 reads CASSSQGAGTFF. CDR3 DNA: TGTGCCAGCAGTTCCCAGGGGGCCGGGACTTTCTTT. The chain has TRBV6-5 and TRBJ1-1; TRBD1 matches 8 bases. The CDR3 loop spans 12 amino acids. CDR1 is MNHEY and CDR2 is SVGAGI in the germline V gene. V gave up 4 bases and J gave up 12 bases; unmatched junction bases: 7.

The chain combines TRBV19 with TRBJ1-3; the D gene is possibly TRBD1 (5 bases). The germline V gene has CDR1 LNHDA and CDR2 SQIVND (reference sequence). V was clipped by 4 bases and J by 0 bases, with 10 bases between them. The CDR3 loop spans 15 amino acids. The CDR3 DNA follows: TGTGCCAGTAGTACGGGACTCAGCTCTGGAAACACCATATATTTT. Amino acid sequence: CASSTGLSSGNTIYF.